Listed here are 31 T cell receptor beta chains from one sample, sequenced in a study of blood T cell repertoires in COVID-19. This table comes from immunoSEQ multiplex PCR, and its TCRdb copy is limited to in-frame clones, with some not included. The sample holds tens of thousands of clones; 90% are singletons and the top ten take 0.52%. The sample consisted of peripheral blood. All receptors come from a man aged 45-65 years with COVID-19, enrolled during active disease.

The rearrangement uses TRBV6-5 and TRBJ2-5, with 9 bases fitting TRBD2. The V and J ends lost 6 bases and 14 bases, in that order; junction bases with no gene match: 10. The CDR3 sequence is 12 residues long. Germline-derived CDR1 and CDR2 are MNHEY and SVGAGI. The CDR3 bases are TGTGCCAGCAGCCACGAAGGCGGGAGGGGATACTTC. This gives the protein CASSHEGGRGYF.

The chain carries TRBV4-1 and TRBJ2-3, with TRBD1 matching over 8 bases. This CDR3 is built from 17 residues. Trimming removed 2 bases from V and 3 bases from J; junction bases left unmatched: 10. Germline values: CDR1 MGHRA, CDR2 YSYEKL. CDR3 region: CASSQYPGTGSTDTQYF. The CDR3, as DNA: TGCGCCAGCAGCCAATACCCGGGGACAGGTTCGACAGATACGCAGTATTTT.

The rearrangement uses TRBV5-4 and TRBJ2-1; 8 nucleotides match TRBD1. Germline CDR1 SGHNT, CDR2 YYREEE (reference sequence). The CDR3 extends over 16 amino acids. Trimming took 3 bases from V and 1 from J; bases not matched to a gene: 6. The CDR3 sequence is CASSSATGVSYNEQFF. The CDR3 nucleotides are TGTGCCAGCAGCTCGGCGACAGGGGTATCCTACAATGAGCAGTTCTTC.

The chain recombines TRBV29-1 with TRBJ2-7; 8 nucleotides agree with TRBD2. The V gene end was trimmed by 7 bases and the J gene end by 0 bases; junction bases not matched to a gene: 17. The germline CDR1 and CDR2 sequences are SQVTM and ANQGSEA. The CDR3 is 17 residues long. CDR3: CSAPRLLLAVSSYEQYF. CDR3 DNA: TGCAGCGCTCCTCGACTATTACTAGCGGTTAGCTCCTACGAGCAGTACTTC.

This sequence joins TRBV7-2 and TRBJ2-7; 10 positions match TRBD1. Germline loops: CDR1 SGHTA, CDR2 FQGNSA. The CDR3 sequence is 15 residues long. The ends lost 1 base at V and 6 bases at J; junction bases unmatched: 6. CDR3 nucleotide sequence: TGTGCCAGCAGCTTAGTCGGGACAGGGGCGGGCGAGCAGTACTTC. Protein product: CASSLVGTGAGEQYF.

The V and J genes are TRBV4-2 and TRBJ2-4; TRBD2 might be the D (6 bases). Germline V gene lookup returns CDR1 LGHNA and CDR2 YNFKEQ. This CDR3 is 16 amino acids long. With 0 bases removed from V and 5 bases from J, the gap between germline ends came to 14 bases. Here the CDR3 reads CASSQDRSSEENIQYF. The CDR3 region has the DNA TGTGCCAGCAGCCAAGATCGGTCTAGCGAGGAAAACATTCAGTACTTC.

The rearrangement uses TRBV12-3 or TRBV12-4 and TRBJ1-1; possibly TRBD1 for D (5 bases). The CDR3 extends over 13 amino acids. V was shortened by 3 bases and J by 4 bases, with 9 bases between the two germline ends. The CDR3 DNA is TGTGCCAGCAGTTTCGGGGGTGCCACTGAAGCTTTCTTT. This encodes CASSFGGATEAFF.

This clone was observed a handful of times. V is TRBV27 and J is TRBJ2-3, with 13 bases lining up with TRBD2. The germline V gene has CDR1 MNHEY and CDR2 SMNVEV (reference sequence). This CDR3 contains 19 residues. The V and J ends lost 5 bases and 2 bases, in that order; junction bases with no gene match: 13. The CDR3 here is CASSPRGLTSGRSTDTQYF. CDR3 DNA sequence: TGTGCCAGCAGTCCTAGGGGGTTGACTAGCGGGAGGTCCACAGATACGCAGTATTTT.

CDR3 sequence (DNA): TGTGCCAGCAGCTTACTAGGAGTCGCCTTAGCAAACGAGCAGTACTTC. Amino acids: CASSLLGVALANEQYF. This sequence joins TRBV7-2 and TRBJ2-7; D uncertain. V was trimmed by 2 bases and J by 5 bases, leaving 19 bases between them. Germline V gene lookup returns CDR1 SGHTA and CDR2 FQGNSA. This CDR3 comprises 16 residues.

V and J are TRBV9 and TRBJ1-1; D not resolved. The CDR3 is 13 residues long. Germline-derived CDR1 and CDR2 are SGDLS and YYNGEE. Trimming left V 0 bases short and J 4 bases short, with 7 bases between. The chain's CDR3 is CASSVAEGTEAFF. The CDR3 DNA sequence: TGTGCCAGCAGCGTAGCGGAGGGCACTGAAGCTTTCTTT. Looking up the rest from reference TRBV9 and TRBJ1-1 gives the full variable domain: DSGVTQTPKHLITATGQRVTLRCSPRSGDLSVYWYQQSLDQGLQFLIQYYNGEERAKGNILERFSAQQFPDLHSELNLSSLELGDSALYFCASSVAEGTEAFFGQGTRLTVV.

CDR3 amino acids: CASSIPRRGGPTSNYGYTF. The CDR3 DNA is TGTGCCAGTAGTATTCCCCGTCGAGGGGGTCCGACTTCTAACTATGGCTACACCTTC. The rearrangement uses TRBV19 and TRBJ1-2, with D perhaps matching TRBD1 (6 bases). V was trimmed by 3 bases and J by 0 bases, leaving 23 bases between them. Germline CDR1 LNHDA, CDR2 SQIVND (reference sequence). The length of the CDR3 is 19 residues.

The J gene is TRBJ1-5, the V gene TRBV2, with D hard to call. The V gene's germline CDR1 is SNHLY and CDR2 FYNNEI. The CDR3 has 13 residues. V was clipped by 7 bases and J by 2 bases, with 9 bases between them. Written as DNA, the CDR3 is TGTGCCAGCATGCAGTTGGGCAATCAGCCCCAGCATTTT. Its translation: CASMQLGNQPQHF.

The chain has TRBV5-1 and TRBJ2-3; 9 bases map to TRBD2. In germline, CDR1 is SGHRS, CDR2 YFSETQ. The CDR3 consists of 18 residues. With V trimmed by 0 bases and J by 2 bases, 10 bases remained unmatched. CDR3 bases: TGCGCCAGCAGCTTGGTTGTTTTAGCGGGAGCCTCCACAGATACGCAGTATTTT. Translated, it gives CASSLVVLAGASTDTQYF. The variable domain in full, completed from reference TRBV5-1 and TRBJ2-3, reads KAGVTQTPRYLIKTRGQQVTLSCSPISGHRSVSWYQQTPGQGLQFLFEYFSETQRNKGNFPGRFSGRQFSNSRSEMNVSTLELGDSALYLCASSLVVLAGASTDTQYFGPGTRLTVL.

The chain is built from TRBV19 and TRBJ2-3; D perhaps matches TRBD1 (6 bases). The germline gives CDR1 LNHDA, CDR2 SQIVND (reference sequence). Trimming stripped 4 bases from V and 1 base from J, with 12 bases between. The CDR3 extends over 15 amino acids. The CDR3 DNA reads as TGTGCCAGTAGTAAACAGGGCTGGGGCACAGATACGCAGTATTTT. Its translation: CASSKQGWGTDTQYF.

CDR3 sequence: CASRPMGQQIPTNEKLFF. DNA for the CDR3: TGTGCCAGCAGGCCCATGGGACAGCAAATCCCTACTAATGAAAAACTGTTTTTT. The V and J genes are TRBV28 and TRBJ1-4, with 7 bases identical to TRBD1. V lost 6 bases, J lost 2 bases, and 15 bases stayed unmatched. Germline V CDR1 and CDR2: MDHEN, SYDVKM. This CDR3 contains 18 residues.

V gene TRBV14 combines with J gene TRBJ1-1; no firm D call. The CDR3 sequence is 12 residues long. Germline values: CDR1 SGHDN, CDR2 FVKESK. Deletions cut 1 base from V and 10 bases from J, with 10 bases between. The CDR3 loop reads CASSQGGEGAFF. CDR3 nucleotide sequence: TGTGCCAGCAGCCAAGGGGGAGAGGGAGCTTTCTTT.

The chain carries TRBV7-8 and TRBJ2-2; 13 bases match TRBD2. The CDR3 runs to 16 residues. The V and J ends lost 5 bases and 5 bases, in that order; junction bases with no gene match: 5. The germline V gene has CDR1 SGHVS and CDR2 FQNEAQ. For the CDR3, the DNA is TGTGCCAGCAGCCCCTGGACTAGCGGGAGAACCGGGGAGCTGTTTTTT. Its translation is CASSPWTSGRTGELFF.

The V gene is TRBV3-1 (or the pseudogene TRBV3-2), the J gene TRBJ1-1, with a weak D call TRBD1 (5 bases). This CDR3 is 15 amino acids long. CDR1 is LGHDT, CDR2 YNNKEL, per germline (reference sequence). V shed 3 bases and J shed 11 bases, with 22 bases lying between them. CDR3 sequence (DNA): TGTGCCAGCAGCCATCTTAGCGGGGGTGGAGTGAGCGCTTTCTTT. As protein: CASSHLSGGGVSAFF.

This CDR3 is CASSINEGARNGYTF. CDR3 DNA sequence: TGTGCCAGTAGTATAAACGAGGGGGCTAGAAATGGCTACACCTTC. The chain couples TRBV19 to TRBJ1-2; 7 bases are a match to TRBD1. Germline V gene lookup returns CDR1 LNHDA and CDR2 SQIVND (reference sequence). The CDR3 has 15 amino acids. V trimming: 2 bases; J trimming: 6 bases; junction bases outside the gene matches: 9.

This CDR3 reads CSVGQNSGNTIYF. The CDR3, as DNA: TGCAGCGTTGGACAAAACTCTGGAAACACCATATATTTT. The J gene is TRBJ1-3, the V gene TRBV29-1; D gene unclear. CDR1 and CDR2 from the germline V gene are SQVTM and ANQGSEA. The V end lost 4 bases, the J end lost 0 bases, and 7 bases lay between the germline ends. There are 13 residues in the CDR3.

The rearrangement links TRBV5-1 to TRBJ2-5; weak D call: TRBD1 (5 bases). Trimming removed 5 bases from V and 4 bases from J, with 15 bases in between. The CDR3 runs to 14 residues. Germline CDR1 SGHRS, CDR2 YFSETQ. The CDR3 nucleotides read TGCGCCAGCAGAGGACGACAGCTATTAGAGACCCAGTACTTC. Protein product: CASRGRQLLETQYF.

The V call is TRBV11-3, the J call TRBJ2-5; the match to TRBD2 covers 11 bases. The CDR3 sequence is 16 residues long. The trim removed 5 bases at V and 3 bases at J, leaving 8 bases unmatched. Germline loops: CDR1 SGHNT, CDR2 YENEEA. Written as DNA, the CDR3 is TGTGCCAGCAGCCCCGGGACTAGCGGAGGGGAAGAGACCCAGTACTTC. Its translation: CASSPGTSGGEETQYF.

The rearrangement links TRBV19 to TRBJ2-1; 10 bases agree with TRBD2. This CDR3 has 16 amino acids. Unmatched junction bases numbered 6, after V lost 5 bases and J lost 2 bases. Looked up from germline, CDR1 is LNHDA and CDR2 is SQIVND (reference sequence). CDR3 amino acids: CASSSVTSGAYNEQFF. Written as DNA, the CDR3 is TGTGCCAGTAGTTCCGTAACTAGCGGGGCCTACAATGAGCAGTTCTTC.

The V call is TRBV4-1, the J call TRBJ2-2; TRBD1 matches 7 bases. After removal of 1 base from V and 3 bases from J, the junction contained 2 bases not matched to a gene. CDR1 is MGHRA and CDR2 is YSYEKL in the germline V gene. The CDR3 sequence is 15 residues long. This CDR3 is CASSQGQGDTGELFF. Written as DNA, the CDR3 is TGCGCCAGCAGCCAAGGGCAGGGGGACACCGGGGAGCTGTTTTTT.

The gene calls are TRBV6-1 and TRBJ2-5; possibly TRBD1 for D (6 bases). Per the germline V gene, CDR1 is MNHNS and CDR2 is SASEGT. This CDR3 contains 16 residues. Trimming pared 3 bases from V and 2 bases from J, leaving 16 bases between. CDR3 DNA: TGTGCCAGCAGTGATGGGGGCGAGGGGATGCAAGAGACCCAGTACTTC. It encodes CASSDGGEGMQETQYF.

This clone was detected only once. CDR3 coding DNA: TGTGCCACCAGTGAATCGGACAGAAAGGTAGATACGCAGTATTTT. Protein product: CATSESDRKVDTQYF. The chain uses TRBV24-1 and TRBJ2-3; possible D gene TRBD1, 6 bases. Germline CDR1 KGHDR, CDR2 SFDVKD. The CDR3 length is 15 residues. The V gene lost 4 bases and the J gene lost 5 bases, with 15 bases spanning the gap.

The rearrangement joins TRBV5-1 to TRBJ2-3; a possible D gene is TRBD2 (5 bases). The length of the CDR3 is 14 residues. Germline loops: CDR1 SGHRS, CDR2 YFSETQ. The ends were cut back, 5 bases at V and 0 bases at J, with 10 bases in the middle. The CDR3 protein is CASRPGKSTDTQYF. Written as DNA, the CDR3 is TGCGCCAGCAGACCCGGGAAAAGCACAGATACGCAGTATTTT.

V is TRBV6-5 and J is TRBJ1-4, with 7 bases that match TRBD1. CDR1 is MNHEY and CDR2 is SVGAGI in the germline V gene. The CDR3 loop spans 14 amino acids. The V and J ends lost 6 bases and 8 bases, in that order; junction bases with no gene match: 9. In DNA form, the CDR3 reads TGTGCCAGCAGGCAGGAGGGGGCGAGGGAAAAACTGTTTTTT. It encodes CASRQEGAREKLFF.

V and J are TRBV4-1 and TRBJ2-7, with D unclear. Trimming took 4 bases from V and 4 from J, leaving 8 bases between them. This CDR3 has 12 amino acids. Germline lookup yields CDR1 MGHRA and CDR2 YSYEKL. The CDR3 coding sequence is TGCGCCAGCAGCCCCCCCAGTTACGAGCAGTACTTC. It is translated as CASSPPSYEQYF.

A note on this clone: A junction boundary mismatches the germline segment, possibly from a read error. This chain uses TRBV12-3 or TRBV12-4 with TRBJ2-3; D unclear. This CDR3 has 13 amino acids. CDR3 protein: CASSSLYTHTQYF. The CDR3 nucleotides read TGTGCCAGCAGTTCCTTATACACACATACGCAGTATTTT.

The rearrangement links TRBV19 to TRBJ1-1; D remains unclear. The CDR3 loop spans 16 amino acids. V gave up 2 bases and J gave up 5 bases, with 18 bases separating them. Germline lookup yields CDR1 LNHDA and CDR2 SQIVND (reference sequence). The CDR3 region has the DNA TGTGCCAGTAGTATACGAGCGGCCAGGCTGGAGACTGAAGCTTTCTTT. Its translation is CASSIRAARLETEAFF.